A selection of T cell receptor beta chains follows, all from one sample in a study of T cell repertoires in cytomegalovirus infection. TCRdb re-analysed the reads in MiXCR, keeping a single row per CDR3 protein. The table has hundreds of thousands of distinct CDR3 sequences, 25% to 30% seen once; the top ten hold around 18%. These TCRs are of unknown antigen specificity. The source was cultured PBMCs, collected from culture after CMV antigen stimulation. These receptors all come from a human donor in good health (CMV status not recorded). Some clones in this sample may be carry-over from other donors' samples. Both conserved end residues are part of each CDR3.

v_gene	j_gene	CDR3aa
TRBV7-8	TRBJ2-3	CASSLGVGGSSSTDTQYF
TRBV6-5	TRBJ1-1	CASSYPDRALGSTEAFF
TRBV12-3/TRBV12-4	TRBJ2-3	CASRSQGMGTDTQYF
TRBV14	TRBJ2-5	CASSQLREGLRETQYF
TRBV3-1	TRBJ2-2	CASSQGDLMSLPGTRILGLFF
TRBV19	TRBJ1-2	CASTRQLYGYTF
TRBV9	TRBJ2-1	CASSVSPSSYNEQFF
TRBV29-1	TRBJ1-1	CSVGARGGTEAFF
TRBV5-6	TRBJ1-6	CASSTPSTGLASPLHF
TRBV7-9	TRBJ2-5	CASSSQIYTGTGMRYQETQYF
TRBV7-9	TRBJ2-1	CASSSLAGRWNEQFF
TRBV6-2/TRBV6-3	TRBJ2-7	CATLLTSGTVPYEQYF
TRBV2	TRBJ1-1	CASSGLMENTEAFF
TRBV7-3	TRBJ1-1	CASSLIPSPNTEAFF
TRBV19	TRBJ1-1	CASSARGESTEAFF
TRBV7-9	TRBJ1-1	CASSLYDSEAFF
TRBV12-3/TRBV12-4	TRBJ1-2	CASSGTGHGYTF
TRBV6-6	TRBJ1-5	CASSGGRINSNQPQHF
TRBV5-1	TRBJ2-7	CASSSSGLSYEQYF
TRBV19	TRBJ1-4	CASMMILRGDEKLFF
TRBV27	TRBJ1-5	CASSLQGAFNQPQHF
TRBV23-1	TRBJ1-1	CASSQSPTAGRSPEAFF
TRBV11-1	TRBJ2-7	CASYRFEEYF
TRBV6-6	TRBJ2-3	CASSTDRGGADTQYF
TRBV28	TRBJ1-2	CASTGTFNYGYTF
TRBV7-6	TRBJ2-1	CASGGGNEQFF
TRBV20-1	TRBJ1-5	CSARLQGSQPQHF
TRBV7-3	TRBJ2-3	CASSYTGTGTDTQYF
TRBV19	TRBJ2-1	CASSGGLKTYNEQFF
TRBV27	TRBJ1-2	CASSFSTGEEGYTF
TRBV12-3/TRBV12-4	TRBJ1-4	CASSFIGSGSGAEKLFF
TRBV7-2	TRBJ2-2	CASSLRRKGGELFF
TRBV9	TRBJ2-1	CASSVEPGWNGGQFF
TRBV29-1	TRBJ2-7	CSVEGTASYEQYF
TRBV5-4	TRBJ1-5	CASSWGGNSNQPQHF
TRBV12-5	TRBJ1-1	CASGQCWCEAFF
TRBV20-1	TRBJ1-1	CSASSGNTEAFF
TRBV7-2	TRBJ2-1	CASSRRGGGSYNEQFF
TRBV7-2	TRBJ1-5	CASSSNNQPQHF
TRBV7-9	TRBJ2-5	CASSLRRVRTFRETQYF
TRBV18	TRBJ2-7	CASSRGAQSYEQYF
TRBV19	TRBJ2-1	CASSIDRQNSYNEQFF
TRBV24-1	TRBJ2-5	CATSDPGLAEKETQYF
TRBV7-2	TRBJ1-2	CASSASWGVSRLDGYTF
TRBV5-8	TRBJ1-5	CASKGQGVWSSNQPQHF
TRBV6-8	TRBJ1-6	CASAWDFNSPLHF
TRBV7-2	TRBJ2-1	CASSTTGTTYNEQFF
TRBV12-3/TRBV12-4	TRBJ1-1	CASSSPLGEAFF
TRBV7-3	TRBJ1-4	CASIFRLDEKLFF
TRBV29-1	TRBJ1-5	CSVGTHSNQPQHF
TRBV7-3	TRBJ2-1	CASSSSGQAEQFF
TRBV12-3/TRBV12-4	TRBJ2-3	CASTNTQGRTDTQYF
TRBV10-3	TRBJ2-1	CATHTSGGSYNEQFF
TRBV7-2	TRBJ1-2	CASSLEGREVRGYTF
TRBV6-6	TRBJ1-2	CASSYSLQGQGGYTF
TRBV12-5	TRBJ2-3	CASGLVLVAGGSTDTQYF
TRBV19	TRBJ1-5	CASSRDLNQPQHF
TRBV7-6	TRBJ2-2	CASSLSAAAGELFF
TRBV7-9	TRBJ1-4	CASSHRGDVEKLFF
TRBV20-1	TRBJ1-5	CSAAGTANQPQHF